The sample holds a few counts of the clone carrying this T cell receptor beta chain. Its target is unknown. These data come from a study of CD8 T cells in ankylosing spondylitis. Study-level results: Some motif variants had been reported before (in reactive arthritis synovial fluid and blood).

Via MiXCR, TCRdb re-called the 5' RACE reads, giving one row per CDR3 protein. The table includes a few hundred thousand distinct CDR3 sequences, 18% detected once. The CDR3 spans 13 residues. Per the germline V gene, CDR1 is SGHAT and CDR2 is FQDESV (reference sequence). V dropped 1 base and J dropped 5 bases, with 6 bases sitting between them. This sequence was found in a male donor with ankylosing spondylitis or in good health (not recorded which). Input material: blood, either unsorted or a sorted T cell fraction (not recorded which). This chain joins TRBV11-1 and TRBJ2-1; D is undetermined. In DNA, the CDR3 is TGTGCCAGCAGCTTAGGTTGGAACAATGAGCAGTTCTTC. Encoded protein: CASSLGWNNEQFF. The entire variable domain, with the rest obtained from reference TRBV11-1 and TRBJ2-1, is as follows: EAEVAQSPRYKITEKSQAVAFWCDPISGHATLYWYRQILGQGPELLVQFQDESVVDDSQLPKDRFSAERLKGVDSTLKIQPAELGDSAMYLCASSLGWNNEQFFGPGTRLTVL.